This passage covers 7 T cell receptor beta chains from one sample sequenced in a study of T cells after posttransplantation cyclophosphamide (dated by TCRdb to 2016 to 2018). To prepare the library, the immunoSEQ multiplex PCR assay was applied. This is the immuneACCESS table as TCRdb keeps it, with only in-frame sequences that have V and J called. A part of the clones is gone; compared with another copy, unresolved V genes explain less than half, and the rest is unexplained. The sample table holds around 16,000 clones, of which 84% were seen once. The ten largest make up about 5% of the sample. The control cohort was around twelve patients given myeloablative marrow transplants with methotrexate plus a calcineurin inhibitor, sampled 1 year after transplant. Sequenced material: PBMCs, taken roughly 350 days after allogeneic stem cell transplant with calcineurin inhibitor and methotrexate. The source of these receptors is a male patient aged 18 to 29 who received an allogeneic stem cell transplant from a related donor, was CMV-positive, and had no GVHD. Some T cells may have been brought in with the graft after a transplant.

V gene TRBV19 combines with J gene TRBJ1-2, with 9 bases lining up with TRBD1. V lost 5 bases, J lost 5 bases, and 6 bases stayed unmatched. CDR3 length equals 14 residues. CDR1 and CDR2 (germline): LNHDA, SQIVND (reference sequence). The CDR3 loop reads CASSPLTGGYGYTF. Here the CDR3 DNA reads TGTGCCAGTAGTCCCCTGACAGGGGGATATGGCTACACCTTC. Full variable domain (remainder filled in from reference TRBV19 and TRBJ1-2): DGGITQSPKYLFRKEGQNVTLSCEQNLNHDAMYWYRQDPGQGLRLIYYSQIVNDFQKGDIAEGYSVSREKKESFPLTVTSAQKNPTAFYLCASSPLTGGYGYTFGSGTRLTVV.

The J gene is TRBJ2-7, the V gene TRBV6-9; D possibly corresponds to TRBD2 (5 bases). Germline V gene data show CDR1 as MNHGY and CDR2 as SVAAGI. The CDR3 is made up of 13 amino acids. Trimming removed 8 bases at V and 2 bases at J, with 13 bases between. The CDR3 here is CASLDVGAYEQYF. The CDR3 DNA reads TGTGCCAGCCTCGACGTCGGGGCCTACGAGCAGTACTTC.

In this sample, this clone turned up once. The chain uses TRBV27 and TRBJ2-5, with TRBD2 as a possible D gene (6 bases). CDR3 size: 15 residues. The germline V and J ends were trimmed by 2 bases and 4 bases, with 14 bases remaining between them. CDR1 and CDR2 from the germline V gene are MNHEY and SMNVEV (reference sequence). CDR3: CASSLGGRGGETQYF. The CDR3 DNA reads TGTGCCAGCAGTTTAGGAGGGAGAGGAGGAGAGACCCAGTACTTC.

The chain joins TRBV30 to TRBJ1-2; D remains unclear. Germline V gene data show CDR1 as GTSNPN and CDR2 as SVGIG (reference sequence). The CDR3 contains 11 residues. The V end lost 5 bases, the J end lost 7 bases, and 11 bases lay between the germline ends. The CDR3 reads CAWFDRGGYTF. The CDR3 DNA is TGTGCCTGGTTCGATCGAGGTGGCTACACCTTC.

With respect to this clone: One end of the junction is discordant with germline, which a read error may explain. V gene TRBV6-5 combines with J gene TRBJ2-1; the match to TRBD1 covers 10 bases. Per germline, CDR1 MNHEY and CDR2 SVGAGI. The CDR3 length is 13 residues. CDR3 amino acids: CASRDRGYSEQFF. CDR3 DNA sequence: TGTGCCAGCAGGGACAGGGGGTACAGTGAGCAGTTCTTC.

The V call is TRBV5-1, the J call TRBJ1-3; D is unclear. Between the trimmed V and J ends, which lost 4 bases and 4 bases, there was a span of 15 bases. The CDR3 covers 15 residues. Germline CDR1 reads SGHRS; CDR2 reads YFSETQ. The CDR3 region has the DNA TGCGCCAGCAGCAGTGGCAAGGCGGTCGGAAACACCATATATTTT. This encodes CASSSGKAVGNTIYF.

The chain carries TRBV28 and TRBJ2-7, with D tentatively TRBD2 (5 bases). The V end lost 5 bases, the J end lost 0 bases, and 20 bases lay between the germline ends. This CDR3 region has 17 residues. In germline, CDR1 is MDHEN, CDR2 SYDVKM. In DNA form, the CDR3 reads TGTGCCAGCAGTGGCAGCTTCAGCGGCTCCAGCTCCTACGAGCAGTACTTC. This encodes CASSGSFSGSSSYEQYF.